A selection of T cell receptor beta chains follows, all from one sample in a study of shared clonotypes between healthy human individuals. The data were produced by immunoSEQ multiplex PCR, yet TCRdb's version contains in-frame clones alone and is incomplete. The table lists some 1.5 million clones, around 97% of them singletons. The sample comprised naive CD4+ T cells sorted from blood. The receptor set was obtained from a man aged 25 to 40 in good health. Each CDR3 is given with its conserved first and last residue. The order of the fields is clone size, J gene, CDR3 length, V gene, D gene, CDR3 DNA, CDR3 protein. A D gene is named only where the DNA matches it firmly. Not all rows give a size; the values are once, few, many and, for expanded clones, a class.

abundance: .
j_gene: TRBJ2-3
len: 13
v_gene: TRBV6-1
d_gene: .
CDR3nt: TGTGCCAGCACGAAAGGGTCCACAGATACGCAGTATTTT
CDR3aa: CASTKGSTDTQYF

abundance: .
j_gene: TRBJ2-7
len: 13
v_gene: TRBV2
d_gene: TRBD1
CDR3nt: TGTGCCAGCAGGGGGACAGGGCCGTCAGAGCAGTACTTC
CDR3aa: CASRGTGPSEQYF

abundance: .
j_gene: TRBJ2-4
len: 16
v_gene: TRBV7-8
d_gene: TRBD1
CDR3nt: TGTGCCAGCAGCAATGGGGACAGGGTGGCCAAAAACATTCAGTACTTC
CDR3aa: CASSNGDRVAKNIQYF

abundance: .
j_gene: TRBJ1-4
len: 13
v_gene: TRBV7-9
d_gene: TRBD1
CDR3nt: TGTGCCAGCAGCTTACGGGACAGAGAAAAACTGTTTTTT
CDR3aa: CASSLRDREKLFF

abundance: .
j_gene: TRBJ2-7
len: 12
v_gene: TRBV27
d_gene: .
CDR3nt: TGTGCCAGCAGTAACCAGGGGACCGAGCAGTACTTC
CDR3aa: CASSNQGTEQYF

abundance: .
j_gene: TRBJ2-3
len: 15
v_gene: TRBV30
d_gene: .
CDR3nt: TGTGCCTTCCCGGCTGGCAGGGTGGTATCAGGGACGCAGTATTTT
CDR3aa: CAFPAGRVVSGTQYF

abundance: .
j_gene: TRBJ1-5
len: 14
v_gene: TRBV18
d_gene: TRBD1
CDR3nt: TGTGCCAGCTCACCGACAGGGCCCTATCAGCCCCAGCATTTT
CDR3aa: CASSPTGPYQPQHF

abundance: .
j_gene: TRBJ2-2
len: 16
v_gene: TRBV6-4
d_gene: .
CDR3nt: TGTGCCAGCAGTGACTCGCCAAGCCCGGTGGCCGGGGAGCTGTTTTTT
CDR3aa: CASSDSPSPVAGELFF

abundance: .
j_gene: TRBJ1-5
len: 14
v_gene: TRBV7-9
d_gene: .
CDR3nt: TGTGCCAGCAGACACAAGGGCCCCAATCAGCCCCAGCATTTT
CDR3aa: CASRHKGPNQPQHF

abundance: .
j_gene: TRBJ2-3
len: 19
v_gene: TRBV11-2
d_gene: TRBD2
CDR3nt: TGTGCCAGCAGCACCTTTCGACTAGCGGGAGATTATGGCACAGATACGCAGTATTTT
CDR3aa: CASSTFRLAGDYGTDTQYF

abundance: .
j_gene: TRBJ2-7
len: 15
v_gene: TRBV5-4
d_gene: .
CDR3nt: TGTGCCAGCAGCTTGGCCAGTGGGCCCTCCTACGAGCAGTACTTC
CDR3aa: CASSLASGPSYEQYF

abundance: .
j_gene: TRBJ2-1
len: 14
v_gene: TRBV9
d_gene: .
CDR3nt: TGTGCCAGCAGCCCTTGGACCTCCTACAATGAGCAGTTCTTC
CDR3aa: CASSPWTSYNEQFF

abundance: .
j_gene: TRBJ2-1
len: 14
v_gene: TRBV7-2
d_gene: TRBD2
CDR3nt: TGTGCCAGCAGCTTTCTGCGGGAGCGGAATGAGCAGTTCTTC
CDR3aa: CASSFLRERNEQFF

abundance: .
j_gene: TRBJ1-1
len: 14
v_gene: TRBV5-5
d_gene: .
CDR3nt: TGTGCCAGCAGCTTGGATCTGCAGGGGACTGAAGCTTTCTTT
CDR3aa: CASSLDLQGTEAFF

abundance: .
j_gene: TRBJ2-7
len: 14
v_gene: TRBV5-1
d_gene: .
CDR3nt: TGCGCCAGCAGCCCCGGGACTGCAACTTACGAGCAGTACTTC
CDR3aa: CASSPGTATYEQYF

abundance: few
j_gene: TRBJ1-5
len: 13
v_gene: TRBV7-9
d_gene: TRBD1
CDR3nt: TGTGCCAGCAGCAGCGACAGGGCCCAGCCCCAGCATTTT
CDR3aa: CASSSDRAQPQHF

abundance: .
j_gene: TRBJ1-3
len: 13
v_gene: TRBV14
d_gene: .
CDR3nt: TGTGCCAGCAGCCAAGTCGGTGGAAACACCATATATTTT
CDR3aa: CASSQVGGNTIYF

abundance: .
j_gene: TRBJ1-2
len: 13
v_gene: TRBV5-6
d_gene: .
CDR3nt: TGTGCCAGCAGCTCGTTGACAGAATATGGCTACACCTTC
CDR3aa: CASSSLTEYGYTF

abundance: .
j_gene: TRBJ1-5
len: 14
v_gene: TRBV2
d_gene: .
CDR3nt: TGTGCCAGCAGTGAATACGGGGGTGGACAGCCCCAGCATTTT
CDR3aa: CASSEYGGGQPQHF

abundance: .
j_gene: TRBJ1-1
len: 12
v_gene: TRBV7-2
d_gene: .
CDR3nt: TGTGCCAGCAGCTTAGACAAAGGTGAAGCTTTCTTT
CDR3aa: CASSLDKGEAFF

abundance: .
j_gene: TRBJ2-5
len: 13
v_gene: TRBV2
d_gene: TRBD1
CDR3nt: TGTGCCAGCAGTGTACAGGGGACGGAGACCCAGTACTTC
CDR3aa: CASSVQGTETQYF

abundance: .
j_gene: TRBJ2-7
len: 14
v_gene: TRBV5-4
d_gene: TRBD1
CDR3nt: TGTGCCAGCAGCGAGGGACAGGGGCGCTACGAGCAGTACTTC
CDR3aa: CASSEGQGRYEQYF

abundance: .
j_gene: TRBJ2-7
len: 16
v_gene: TRBV7-9
d_gene: TRBD2
CDR3nt: TGTGCCAGCAGCAGGGGACTAGCGGGATGGTCCTACGAGCAGTACTTC
CDR3aa: CASSRGLAGWSYEQYF

abundance: .
j_gene: TRBJ2-5
len: 19
v_gene: TRBV28
d_gene: TRBD2
CDR3nt: TGTGCCAGCAGTCCCTCTCGCGGACTAGCGGGAGGCTTACAAGAGACCCAGTACTTC
CDR3aa: CASSPSRGLAGGLQETQYF

abundance: .
j_gene: TRBJ2-7
len: 14
v_gene: TRBV5-1
d_gene: TRBD2
CDR3nt: TGCGCCAGCAGCTTCGGACTAGCGGCCTACGAGCAGTACTTC
CDR3aa: CASSFGLAAYEQYF

abundance: .
j_gene: TRBJ2-1
len: 15
v_gene: TRBV27
d_gene: .
CDR3nt: TGTGCCAGCAGCCCGAAACTAGCCGCCTACAATGAGCAGTTCTTC
CDR3aa: CASSPKLAAYNEQFF

abundance: .
j_gene: TRBJ2-1
len: 16
v_gene: TRBV9
d_gene: .
CDR3nt: TGTGCCAGCAGCGGTGGGGCTCGGCCTAGATCCAATGAGCAGTTCTTC
CDR3aa: CASSGGARPRSNEQFF

abundance: .
j_gene: TRBJ2-5
len: 12
v_gene: TRBV7-8
d_gene: .
CDR3nt: TGTGCCAGCAGCGGGCGTTCGGAGACCCAGTACTTC
CDR3aa: CASSGRSETQYF

abundance: .
j_gene: TRBJ1-4
len: 12
v_gene: TRBV6-5
d_gene: .
CDR3nt: TGTGCCAGCAGTCCACGTTCGGGAAAACTGTTTTTT
CDR3aa: CASSPRSGKLFF

abundance: .
j_gene: TRBJ2-7
len: 14
v_gene: TRBV28
d_gene: .
CDR3nt: TGTGCCAGCAGTTTGCCGACAAACTCCTACGAGCAGTACTTC
CDR3aa: CASSLPTNSYEQYF

abundance: .
j_gene: TRBJ2-3
len: 19
v_gene: TRBV19
d_gene: TRBD2
CDR3nt: TGTGCCAGTAGTGAAAGTCGACTAGCGGGAGGTACCAGCACAGATACGCAGTATTTT
CDR3aa: CASSESRLAGGTSTDTQYF

abundance: .
j_gene: TRBJ2-1
len: 15
v_gene: TRBV5-1
d_gene: .
CDR3nt: TGCGCCAGCAGCTCGACAGGGAGGGATTACAATGAGCAGTTCTTC
CDR3aa: CASSSTGRDYNEQFF

abundance: .
j_gene: TRBJ2-3
len: 15
v_gene: TRBV7-9
d_gene: .
CDR3nt: TGTGCCAGCAGCGTCAGGGGAGGTGAAAGAGATACGCAGTATTTT
CDR3aa: CASSVRGGERDTQYF

abundance: .
j_gene: TRBJ2-5
len: 13
v_gene: TRBV2
d_gene: .
CDR3nt: TGTGCCAGCGGGGCGGCGTTACAAGAGACCCAGTACTTC
CDR3aa: CASGAALQETQYF

abundance: .
j_gene: TRBJ1-2
len: 15
v_gene: TRBV7-2
d_gene: .
CDR3nt: TGTGCCAGCAGCTTACGGGCCGGGGTTGACTATGGCTACACCTTC
CDR3aa: CASSLRAGVDYGYTF

abundance: once
j_gene: TRBJ2-5
len: 12
v_gene: TRBV7-2
d_gene: .
CDR3nt: TGTGCCAGCAGCTTAGATTGGGAGACCCAGTACTTC
CDR3aa: CASSLDWETQYF

abundance: .
j_gene: TRBJ2-1
len: 18
v_gene: TRBV2
d_gene: TRBD2
CDR3nt: TGTGCCAGCAGTGTCAATCCTGCTCCTCTAGCGGGGGCCAATGAGCAGTTCTTC
CDR3aa: CASSVNPAPLAGANEQFF

abundance: .
j_gene: TRBJ2-1
len: 16
v_gene: TRBV5-4
d_gene: TRBD2
CDR3nt: TGTGCCAGCAGCTTGGTTTCGGGAGGGCCGGGAAGTGAGCAGTTCTTC
CDR3aa: CASSLVSGGPGSEQFF

abundance: .
j_gene: TRBJ2-7
len: 14
v_gene: TRBV7-2
d_gene: .
CDR3nt: TGTGCCAGCAGCCTTTACGGGAGAGCCTACGAGCAGTACTTC
CDR3aa: CASSLYGRAYEQYF

abundance: .
j_gene: TRBJ2-3
len: 17
v_gene: TRBV4-3
d_gene: TRBD2
CDR3nt: TGCGCCAGCAGCCAAGTCTCCGGACTAGCGGGAGCAGATACGCAGTATTTT
CDR3aa: CASSQVSGLAGADTQYF

abundance: .
j_gene: TRBJ1-2
len: 16
v_gene: TRBV19
d_gene: .
CDR3nt: TGTGCCAGTAGTCTCACAATCCGGACGGCGAACTATGGCTACACCTTC
CDR3aa: CASSLTIRTANYGYTF

abundance: .
j_gene: TRBJ2-1
len: 16
v_gene: TRBV11-3
d_gene: .
CDR3nt: TGTGCCAGCAGCCTAGGGAGCGGCGGACCCTACAATGAGCAGTTCTTC
CDR3aa: CASSLGSGGPYNEQFF

abundance: once
j_gene: TRBJ2-7
len: 14
v_gene: TRBV2
d_gene: TRBD1
CDR3nt: TGTGCCAGCACCCGACAGGGGGTAACCTACGAGCAGTACTTC
CDR3aa: CASTRQGVTYEQYF

abundance: .
j_gene: TRBJ2-2
len: 14
v_gene: TRBV18
d_gene: .
CDR3nt: TGTGCCAGCTCACCAAGACAGAACACCGGGGAGCTGTTTTTT
CDR3aa: CASSPRQNTGELFF

abundance: .
j_gene: TRBJ2-7
len: 14
v_gene: TRBV5-4
d_gene: TRBD1
CDR3nt: TGTGCCAGCAGCCCCAAGGGACAGACCTACGAGCAGTACTTC
CDR3aa: CASSPKGQTYEQYF

abundance: .
j_gene: TRBJ2-1
len: 17
v_gene: TRBV11-2
d_gene: TRBD2
CDR3nt: TGTGCCAGCAGACGACCGGGACTAGCGGACTCCTACAATGAGCAGTTCTTC
CDR3aa: CASRRPGLADSYNEQFF

abundance: once
j_gene: TRBJ1-1
len: 12
v_gene: TRBV9
d_gene: .
CDR3nt: TGTGCCAGCGGAAGTTTGAACACTGAAGCTTTCTTT
CDR3aa: CASGSLNTEAFF

abundance: .
j_gene: TRBJ2-7
len: 12
v_gene: TRBV28
d_gene: .
CDR3nt: TGTGCCAGCAGTTTGAGGGGTTACGAGCAGTACTTC
CDR3aa: CASSLRGYEQYF